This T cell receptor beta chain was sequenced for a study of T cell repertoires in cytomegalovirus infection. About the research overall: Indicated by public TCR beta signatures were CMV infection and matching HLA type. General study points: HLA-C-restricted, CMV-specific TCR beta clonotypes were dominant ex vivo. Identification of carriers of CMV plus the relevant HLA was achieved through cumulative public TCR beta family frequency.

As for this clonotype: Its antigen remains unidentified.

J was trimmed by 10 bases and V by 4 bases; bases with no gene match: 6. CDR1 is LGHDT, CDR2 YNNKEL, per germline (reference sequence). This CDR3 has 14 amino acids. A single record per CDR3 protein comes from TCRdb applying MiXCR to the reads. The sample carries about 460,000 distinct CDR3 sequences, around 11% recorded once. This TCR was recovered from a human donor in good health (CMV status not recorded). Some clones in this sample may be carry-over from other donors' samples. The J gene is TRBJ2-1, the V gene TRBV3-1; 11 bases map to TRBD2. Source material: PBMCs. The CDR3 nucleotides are TGTGCCAGCAGCCGATTGGGACTAGCGGCCGAGCAGTTCTTC. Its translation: CASSRLGLAAEQFF.